This T cell receptor beta chain was sequenced during a study of read filtering for tumor transcriptome and immune sequencing. Study information: TCR-mapped reads were about 3.5 to 11 million with IR-seq versus roughly 80 to 1,300 with RNA-seq.

This clonotype was observed at least ten times. Its antigen is not identified. The study, taken as a whole, reports: Compared with RNA-seq, IR-seq gave much higher clonotype depth and reliability.

Bone marrow was sampled from every patient at the time of active disease. The library was built from 400 to 500 ng RNA with molecular barcoded adaptors for alpha/delta and beta/gamma chains. One entry per CDR3 protein, called by TCRdb with MiXCR from the reads. The top ten clones hold just under 8.5% of a sample with approximately 140,000 distinct CDR3 sequences, under 15% of them seen once. The TCR comes from a donor older than 35 with multiple myeloma. The sequencing input was a population of CD138-negative cells sorted from bone marrow.

This CDR3 is CASSTGGYNEQFF. The CDR3 DNA sequence: TGTGCCAGTAGCACCGGCGGCTACAATGAGCAGTTCTTC. The V call is TRBV19, the J call TRBJ2-1; D is uncertain. The CDR3 totals 13 residues. V was pared by 6 bases and J by 3 bases, with 9 bases between. The germline CDR1 and CDR2 sequences are LNHDA and SQIVND (reference sequence). The variable domain in full, completed from reference TRBV19 and TRBJ2-1, reads DGGITQSPKYLFRKEGQNVTLSCEQNLNHDAMYWYRQDPGQGLRLIYYSQIVNDFQKGDIAEGYSVSREKKESFPLTVTSAQKNPTAFYLCASSTGGYNEQFFGPGTRLTVL.